This T cell receptor (beta chain) was obtained from a study of blood T cell repertoires in COVID-19. Study-level background: Samples representing acute and convalescent COVID-19 were sourced from the United States, Italy and Spain. Sample material is recorded as cDNA or gDNA derived from T cells, B-cell-depleted T cells, or PBMCs.

CDR3 size: 14 residues. V shed 7 bases and J 5 bases; nucleotides not matched to a gene: 6. Germline CDR1 is SNHLY and CDR2 is FYNNEI. Per the authors' pipeline: The authors estimated nucleated cell counts from reference gene primer amplification. TCRdb keeps only in-frame clones here, not all; method: immunoSEQ multiplex PCR. V, J and clone size are those of that table, while D and trimming were read from the DNA. The sample contains approximately 450,000 clones, around 89% of which appear only once. Sequencing was performed on peripheral blood. The chain recombines TRBV2 with TRBJ1-1; 11 bases are shared with TRBD1. The TCR was taken from a woman under 40 with acute or convalescent COVID-19. The CDR3 region has the DNA TGTGCCAGCACTATGGACAGGGGGCGGACTGAAGCTTTCTTT. This gives the protein CASTMDRGRTEAFF. The full variable domain, with the rest looked up from reference TRBV2 and TRBJ1-1, is EPEVTQTPSHQVTQMGQEVILRCVPISNHLYFYWYRQILGQKVEFLVSFYNNEISEKSEIFDDQFSVERPDGSNFTLKIRSTKLEDSAMYFCASTMDRGRTEAFFGQGTRLTVV.